A single sample is the source of the 10 T cell receptor beta chains below, sequenced in a study of blood T cells in healthy people across ages. Through a sample-barcoded 5' primer and a J-beta primer mix, a second PCR was run for roughly 6 to 12 cycles. MiXCR, applied by TCRdb to the 5' RACE reads, yields one record per CDR3 protein. The data show 1.6 million or so distinct CDR3 sequences, 34% seen once. The sample consisted of blood. These receptors came from a woman aged 25 to 39 in good health.

This chain connects TRBV19 to TRBJ2-5; D possibly corresponds to TRBD1 (6 bases). CDR1 and CDR2 (germline): LNHDA, SQIVND (reference sequence). Between the trimmed V and J ends, which lost 2 bases and 13 bases, there was a span of 17 bases. The CDR3 has 13 amino acids. The CDR3 DNA sequence: TGTGCCAGTAGTATATCAGGGGACACCCCTGGGTACTTC. Translating gives CASSISGDTPGYF.

This clonotype showed up just a few times. This chain joins TRBV12-3 or TRBV12-4 and TRBJ2-7, with 7 bases that match TRBD2. CDR3 length: 15 amino acids. The V gene end was trimmed by 1 base and the J gene end by 3 bases; junction bases not matched to a gene: 6. CDR3 sequence (DNA): TGTGCCAGCAGTTTAGGCGGGAGAGTGGGCTACGAGCAGTACTTC. It yields the protein CASSLGGRVGYEQYF.

The sample holds a few counts of this clonotype. This chain links TRBV27 with TRBJ2-1; the D is unclear. CDR1 is MNHEY, CDR2 SMNVEV, per germline (reference sequence). CDR3 size: 17 residues. Trimming stripped 3 bases from V and 5 bases from J, with 20 bases between. The CDR3 bases are TGTGCCAGCAGTTTTCCCCCGTGGGTCCCTAGAAACAATGAGCAGTTCTTC. Translating gives CASSFPPWVPRNNEQFF.

This clonotype occurred a few times. This chain links TRBV29-1 with TRBJ1-1; weak D call: TRBD1 (6 bases). Germline V lookup: CDR1 SQVTM, CDR2 ANQGSEA. V was pared by 7 bases and J by 0 bases, with 18 bases between. The CDR3 loop spans 15 amino acids. CDR3 DNA: TGCAGCGCCGGTGACAGGTCATTGTTGAACACTGAAGCTTTCTTT. It yields the protein CSAGDRSLLNTEAFF. The full variable domain, completed using reference TRBV29-1 and TRBJ1-1, is SAVISQKPSRDICQRGTSLTIQCQVDSQVTMMFWYRQQPGQSLTLIATANQGSEATYESGFVIDKFPISRPNLTFSTLTVSNMSPEDSSIYLCSAGDRSLLNTEAFFGQGTRLTVV.

The table lists this clonotype with a few counts. The chain combines TRBV7-9 with TRBJ1-2, with D unresolved. Germline V gives CDR1 SEHNR, CDR2 FQNEAQ (reference sequence). The CDR3 extends over 14 amino acids. Trimming shortened V by 4 bases and J by 2 bases, and 11 bases separated the two germline ends. Written as DNA, the CDR3 is TGTGCCAGCAGCTCAGTTTCGGCAAACTATGGCTACACCTTC. Translated, it gives CASSSVSANYGYTF.

This sequence joins TRBV20-1 and TRBJ2-7; 7 nucleotides line up with TRBD1. There are 15 residues in the CDR3. The germline V gene encodes CDR1 DFQATT and CDR2 SNEGSKA (reference sequence). The trim removed 5 bases at V and 1 base at J, leaving 11 bases unmatched. The CDR3 DNA is TGCAGTGCTTTAGACAGGGCTGCAAGTTCCTACGAGCAGTACTTC. This sequence encodes CSALDRAASSYEQYF.

The genes are TRBV5-1 and TRBJ2-7; 10 nucleotides line up with TRBD2. CDR3 length: 19 residues. J was trimmed by 4 bases and V by 0 bases; bases with no gene match: 16. Germline values: CDR1 SGHRS, CDR2 YFSETQ. Written as DNA, the CDR3 is TGCGCCAGCAGCTTGGAGGGACTGGGGCTAGCGGGAGTTATATACGAGCAGTACTTC. It is translated as CASSLEGLGLAGVIYEQYF.

In this sample, this clonotype turned up a few times. The V call is TRBV6-5, the J call TRBJ2-1; D unresolved. Germline loops: CDR1 MNHEY, CDR2 SVGAGI. V lost 2 bases, J lost 3 bases, and 11 bases lay in between. This CDR3 has 15 residues. The CDR3 loop reads CASSYVASFYNEQFF. Here the CDR3 DNA reads TGTGCCAGCAGTTACGTGGCTAGTTTCTACAATGAGCAGTTCTTC.

The V and J genes are TRBV7-9 and TRBJ2-5, with 8 nucleotides matching TRBD1. J lost 11 bases, V lost 5 bases, and 13 bases had no gene match. Germline values: CDR1 SEHNR, CDR2 FQNEAQ (reference sequence). CDR3 length: 14 residues. The CDR3 protein is CASSNPTGVGEQYF. CDR3 sequence (DNA): TGTGCCAGCAGCAATCCGACAGGGGTGGGAGAGCAGTACTTC.

The chain is built from TRBV20-1 and TRBJ1-5; no definite D call. CDR1 and CDR2 (germline): DFQATT, SNEGSKA (reference sequence). The V gene lost 6 bases and the J gene lost 0 bases, with 21 bases spanning the gap. This CDR3 contains 17 residues. The CDR3 bases are TGCAGTGCATTCACACTCGGTCCGAAACATAGCAATCAGCCCCAGCATTTT. Amino acids: CSAFTLGPKHSNQPQHF.